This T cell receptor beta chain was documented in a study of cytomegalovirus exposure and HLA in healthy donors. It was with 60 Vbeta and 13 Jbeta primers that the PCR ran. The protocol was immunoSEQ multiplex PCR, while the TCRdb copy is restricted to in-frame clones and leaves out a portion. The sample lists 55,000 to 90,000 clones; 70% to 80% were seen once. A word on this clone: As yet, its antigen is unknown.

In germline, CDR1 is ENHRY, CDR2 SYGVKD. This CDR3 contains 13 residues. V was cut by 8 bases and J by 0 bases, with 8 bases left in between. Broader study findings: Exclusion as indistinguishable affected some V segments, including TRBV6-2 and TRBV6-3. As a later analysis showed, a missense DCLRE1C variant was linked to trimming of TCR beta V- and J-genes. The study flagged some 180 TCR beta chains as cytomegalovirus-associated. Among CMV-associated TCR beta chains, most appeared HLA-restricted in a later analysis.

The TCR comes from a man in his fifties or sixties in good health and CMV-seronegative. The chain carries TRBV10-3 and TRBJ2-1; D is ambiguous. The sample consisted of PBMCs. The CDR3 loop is CAISSVSYNEQFF. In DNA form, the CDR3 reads TGTGCCATCTCCAGCGTCTCCTACAATGAGCAGTTCTTC.